This TCR beta chain originates from a study of blood T cell repertoires in COVID-19. Turning to the study itself: The origin of the acute and convalescent COVID-19 samples was the United States, Italy and Spain. T cells, B-cell-depleted T cells, or PBMCs provided the cDNA or gDNA that served as material.

Trimming removed 1 base from V and 4 bases from J; junction bases left unmatched: 9. The length of the CDR3 is 16 residues. Germline CDR1 reads SGHRS; CDR2 reads YFSETQ. Study processing details: Estimates of nucleated cell counts were drawn from the amplification of reference gene primers. The assay was immunoSEQ multiplex PCR, and TCRdb's table has in-frame clones only and misses some. From that table come the V and J calls and clone size; the DNA was used to work out D and trimming. Among roughly 100,000 clones listed, over 75% were seen once. This TCR was sampled from a human donor in a cohort sampled during active COVID-19. The sample comprised peripheral blood. The chain couples TRBV5-1 to TRBJ2-5; 8 bases map to TRBD1. CDR3 nucleotide sequence: TGCGCCAGCAGCTTGATTTTGGGACAGGTCTCAGAGACCCAGTACTTC. The encoded protein is CASSLILGQVSETQYF. Complete variable domain (other parts from reference TRBV5-1 and TRBJ2-5): KAGVTQTPRYLIKTRGQQVTLSCSPISGHRSVSWYQQTPGQGLQFLFEYFSETQRNKGNFPGRFSGRQFSNSRSEMNVSTLELGDSALYLCASSLILGQVSETQYFGPGTRLLVL.